What follows is one T cell receptor beta chain and its context. What it binds is unknown. This entry comes from a study of beta chain features in type 1 diabetes. Germline CDR1 and CDR2: MGHRA and YSYEKL. Trimming removed 3 bases from V and 0 bases from J; junction bases left unmatched: 3. The CDR3 contains 16 residues. The whole isolated RNA underwent reverse transcription, so sequencing captured expressed TCRB transcripts. TCRdb keeps only in-frame clones here, not all; method: immunoSEQ multiplex PCR. The sample lists some 640,000 clones; more than 12% were seen once. By way of CD45RO/CCR7/CD25/CD127/CD95/CD27, the CD4+ regulatory, stem cell-like memory, central memory and naive cells were sorted. Study outcomes and limitations: The VDJ junctions of type 1 diabetes patients carried fewer insertions and more deletions. Shorter TCRB CDR3s, moderately but significantly so, were found in Type 1 diabetes patients in all four CD4+ subsets.

The rearrangement links TRBV4-1 to TRBJ2-7; 12 bases map to TRBD2. Sequenced material: naive CD4+ T cells from blood. This clonotype originated in a man between 18 and 35 years old with type 1 diabetes. CDR3 sequence reads: CASSHGLAGLSYEQYF. CDR3 DNA: TGCGCCAGCAGCCACGGACTAGCGGGGCTCTCCTACGAGCAGTACTTC.